The next 10 T cell receptor beta chains were all read from a single sample in a study of OX40 agonist ivuxolimab in advanced cancers. The method was immunoSEQ multiplex PCR; TCRdb's version includes in-frame clones alone and lacks a portion of them. The table records about 14,000 clones, more than 75% of them present only once. The starting material was CD4+ or CD8+ T cells sorted from blood, obtained in a trial of the OX40 agonist ivuxolimab. The receptor source for this set is an adult with an advanced solid tumor such as melanoma, head and neck, liver or kidney cancer.

This clone has a single count. The genes are TRBV2 and TRBJ2-2; 10 nucleotides align to TRBD2. From germline, CDR1 is SNHLY and CDR2 FYNNEI. After removal of 5 bases from V and 7 bases from J, the junction contained 7 bases not matched to a gene. The CDR3 contains 15 residues. CDR3 loop: CASSPGTSASGELFF. The CDR3 nucleotides read TGTGCCAGCAGTCCCGGGACTAGCGCGAGCGGGGAGCTGTTTTTT.

This clone is labeled as medium-sized (0.01 to 0.1%). DNA of the CDR3: TGTGCCAGCAGTTTAAGTTTAGCGGGAGCGTACGAGCAGTACTTC. Translation: CASSLSLAGAYEQYF. The V gene is TRBV28, the J gene TRBJ2-7; TRBD2 matches 9 bases. Germline trimming cut 2 bases from V and 4 bases from J; bases unmatched to any gene: 6. The germline V gene has CDR1 MDHEN and CDR2 SYDVKM. The CDR3 has 15 residues.

This chain joins TRBV10-1 and TRBJ2-3; no clear D gene. V gave up 3 bases and J gave up 0 bases, with 7 bases separating them. The CDR3 runs 14 residues. The germline V gene encodes CDR1 WNHNN and CDR2 SYGVQD (reference sequence). The CDR3 DNA follows: TGCGCCAGCAGTGACTCGGCAAGCACAGATACGCAGTATTTT. Its translation is CASSDSASTDTQYF.

This clone has only a few counts. The rearrangement links TRBV29-1 to TRBJ2-7; D gene uncertain. V lost 0 bases and J lost 7, with 10 bases in between. CDR1 and CDR2 (germline): SQVTM, ANQGSEA. CDR3 size: 12 residues. CDR3 loop: CSVEEKGGEQYF. The CDR3 DNA reads as TGCAGCGTTGAAGAGAAGGGTGGGGAGCAGTACTTC.

The CDR3 is CASSLSTGARLGEAFF. CDR3 bases: TGTGCCAGCAGTTTATCGACAGGAGCAAGACTCGGAGAAGCTTTCTTT. The chain combines TRBV27 with TRBJ1-1, with D possibly TRBD1 on 6 matching bases. The CDR3 extends over 16 amino acids. Trimming stripped 0 bases from V and 8 bases from J, with 19 bases between. The germline V gene has CDR1 MNHEY and CDR2 SMNVEV (reference sequence).

This clone was counted only a few times. The chain employs TRBV28 and TRBJ1-1, with unresolved D. This CDR3 is built from 17 residues. Germline CDR1 reads MDHEN; CDR2 reads SYDVKM. V lost 3 bases and J lost 1, with 18 bases in between. The CDR3 sequence is CASSLSDLPEENTEAFF. The DNA for the CDR3 is TGTGCCAGCAGTTTGTCTGATCTACCGGAGGAGAACACTGAAGCTTTCTTT.

V gene TRBV14 combines with J gene TRBJ2-3; D is undetermined. This CDR3 has 16 amino acids. The V and J ends lost 2 bases and 2 bases respectively, with 14 bases between them. Germline V gene data show CDR1 as SGHDN and CDR2 as FVKESK. The CDR3 here is CASSQLDGDTTDTQYF. The CDR3 nucleotides read TGTGCCAGCAGCCAATTGGACGGCGATACCACAGATACGCAGTATTTT. Variable domain in full (rest from reference TRBV14 and TRBJ2-3): EAGVTQFPSHSVIEKGQTVTLRCDPISGHDNLYWYRRVMGKEIKFLLHFVKESKQDESGMPNNRFLAERTGGTYSTLKVQPAELEDSGVYFCASSQLDGDTTDTQYFGPGTRLTVL.

The rearrangement uses TRBV9 and TRBJ1-1; a possible D gene is TRBD1 (6 bases). The CDR3 spans 13 residues. Deletions cut 1 base from V and 7 bases from J, with 11 bases between. CDR1 and CDR2 from the germline V gene are SGDLS and YYNGEE. The CDR3 protein is CASSVSSGDEAFF. The CDR3 DNA reads TGTGCCAGCAGCGTAAGCTCAGGGGATGAAGCTTTCTTT.

V usage is TRBV6-5 and J usage is TRBJ1-1; TRBD1 might be the D (6 bases). Germline V gene data show CDR1 as MNHEY and CDR2 as SVGAGI. The CDR3 consists of 13 residues. V was clipped by 2 bases and J by 11 bases, with 15 bases between them. The CDR3 DNA follows: TGTGCCAGCAGTTACAGGGGGGCAGTTGAGGCTTTCTTT. This codes for CASSYRGAVEAFF.

The chain joins TRBV7-2 to TRBJ2-7; a possible D gene is TRBD2 (5 bases). CDR3 length: 16 amino acids. V was shortened by 0 bases and J by 4 bases, with 16 bases between the two germline ends. CDR1 and CDR2 (germline): SGHTA, FQGNSA. DNA for the CDR3: TGTGCCAGCAGCTTAGCCGAGGGTGGACTGATATACGAGCAGTACTTC. This gives the protein CASSLAEGGLIYEQYF.